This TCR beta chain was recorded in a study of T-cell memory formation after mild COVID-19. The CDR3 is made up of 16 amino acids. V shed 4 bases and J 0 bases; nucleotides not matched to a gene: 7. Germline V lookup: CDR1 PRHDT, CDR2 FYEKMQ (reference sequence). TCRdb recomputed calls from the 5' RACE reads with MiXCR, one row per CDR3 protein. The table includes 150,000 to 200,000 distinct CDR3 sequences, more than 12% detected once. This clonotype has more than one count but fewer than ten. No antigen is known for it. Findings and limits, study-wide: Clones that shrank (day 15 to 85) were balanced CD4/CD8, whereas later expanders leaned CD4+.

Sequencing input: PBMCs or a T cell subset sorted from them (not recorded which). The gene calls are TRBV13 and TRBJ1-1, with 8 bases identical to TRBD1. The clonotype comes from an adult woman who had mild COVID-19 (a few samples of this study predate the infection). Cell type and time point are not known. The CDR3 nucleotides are TGTGCCAGCAGCTACAGGGGGAAACTTATGAACACTGAAGCTTTCTTT. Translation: CASSYRGKLMNTEAFF.